Presented here are 12 T cell receptor beta chains from one specimen sequenced in a study of T cells in Graves' hyperthyroidism and ophthalmopathy. There were TCR beta CDR3 regions amplified from RNA transcripts. The primer set for the first-round RT-PCR of the TCR CDR3 was HTBI. TCRdb used MiXCR to reprocess the multiplex PCR reads, holding one entry per CDR3 protein. This sample yields hundreds of thousands of distinct CDR3 sequences, of which around 38% are seen a single time; 8.9% belongs to the top ten. The source material was blood. Receptors were obtained from a man in his late teens or twenties with Graves' hyperthyroidism.

This rearrangement joins TRBV12-3 or TRBV12-4 to TRBJ2-7; tentatively, D is TRBD1 or TRBD2 (5 bases each). With 3 bases removed from V and 3 bases from J, the gap between germline ends came to 12 bases. The CDR3 totals 14 residues. Written as DNA, the CDR3 is TGTGCCAGCAGTTTGCGAGGGGAATTCTACGAGCAGTACTTC. Translation gives CASSLRGEFYEQYF.

This clonotype was counted many times. This sequence joins TRBV7-9 and TRBJ1-2; the match to TRBD1 covers 8 bases. The ends lost 5 bases at V and 4 bases at J; junction bases unmatched: 6. Germline V lookup: CDR1 SEHNR, CDR2 FQNEAQ (reference sequence). The CDR3 is 14 residues long. The CDR3 sequence is CASSRSGQGYGYTF. CDR3 coding DNA: TGTGCCAGCAGCCGATCCGGACAGGGCTATGGCTACACCTTC.

J is TRBJ2-7 and V is TRBV10-1, with 9 bases identical to TRBD1. Germline V gives CDR1 WNHNN, CDR2 SYGVQD (reference sequence). V shed 10 bases and J 6 bases; nucleotides not matched to a gene: 10. The CDR3 sequence is 13 residues long. As DNA, the CDR3 is TGCGCCACCAGGGGGACAGGGTCGGTCGAGCAGTACTTC. Amino acid sequence: CATRGTGSVEQYF.

The gene calls are TRBV6-1 and TRBJ1-5; D unresolved. The germline gives CDR1 MNHNS, CDR2 SASEGT. The V end lost 7 bases, the J end lost 4 bases, and 11 bases lay between the germline ends. The CDR3 consists of 13 residues. The CDR3 sequence is CASTRLPNQPQHF. The CDR3 nucleotides read TGTGCCAGCACCCGTCTCCCAAATCAGCCCCAGCATTTT.

This clonotype was seen a handful of times. J is TRBJ1-1 and V is TRBV5-6; tentatively, D is TRBD1 (6 bases). Germline CDR1 and CDR2: SGHDT and YYEEEE. CDR3 length equals 15 residues. With 0 bases removed from V and 4 bases from J, the gap between germline ends came to 13 bases. CDR3 sequence (DNA): TGTGCCAGCAGCTTGGCGTTGAAGGGGGGCACTGAAGCTTTCTTT. Its protein product is CASSLALKGGTEAFF.

This clonotype was found many times. This chain links TRBV10-3 with TRBJ2-7; D not resolved. V was cut by 2 bases and J by 10 bases, with 9 bases left in between. Germline values: CDR1 ENHRY, CDR2 SYGVKD. The CDR3 covers 11 residues. The CDR3 nucleotides are TGTGCCATCAGTGAGACAGATTCTCAGTACTTC. It yields the protein CAISETDSQYF.

The chain joins TRBV11-2 to TRBJ1-1; a possible D gene is TRBD1 (5 bases). The V and J ends lost 5 bases and 11 bases respectively, with 9 bases between them. This CDR3 comprises 10 residues. Germline V gene lookup returns CDR1 SGHAT and CDR2 FQNNGV. The CDR3 DNA reads as TGTGCCAGCAGCCCGGGGACGGCTTTCTTT. This gives the protein CASSPGTAFF.

This clonotype has a handful of counts. This chain connects TRBV7-9 to TRBJ2-7; no clear D gene. The CDR3 length is 15 residues. The germline gives CDR1 SEHNR, CDR2 FQNEAQ (reference sequence). Trimming removed 1 base at V and 0 bases at J, with 10 bases between. The CDR3 DNA sequence: TGTGCCAGCAGCTTAGTCGGGCACCGCTCCTACGAGCAGTACTTC. Amino acid sequence: CASSLVGHRSYEQYF.

The gene calls are TRBV7-9 and TRBJ2-5; 12 positions match TRBD2. Germline values: CDR1 SEHNR, CDR2 FQNEAQ (reference sequence). The CDR3 is 15 amino acids. Trimming cost V 6 bases and J 4 bases; bases outside gene matches: 6. The CDR3 DNA reads TGTGCCAGCAGGGAGACTAGCGGGAGACGAGAGACCCAGTACTTC. Its translation is CASRETSGRRETQYF.

This clonotype showed up many times. The genes are TRBV29-1 and TRBJ1-1; D not resolved. V lost 5 bases to trimming and J lost 1 base, with 5 bases between them. Per the germline V gene, CDR1 is SQVTM and CDR2 is ANQGSEA. The CDR3 sequence is 11 residues long. CDR3 sequence (DNA): TGCAGCGTTTTCAGGAACACTGAAGCTTTCTTT. Its translation is CSVFRNTEAFF.

The CDR3 coding sequence is TGCAGTGCTAGAGATGTCGGGCGCCACTCGACCGGGGAGCTGTTTTTT. Its protein product is CSARDVGRHSTGELFF. The V gene is TRBV20-1, the J gene TRBJ2-2; D unclear. Looked up from germline, CDR1 is DFQATT and CDR2 is SNEGSKA (reference sequence). V was pared by 0 bases and J by 5 bases, with 16 bases between. This CDR3 region has 16 residues.

V and J are TRBV10-3 and TRBJ1-6; D uncertain. The length of the CDR3 is 15 residues. The germline CDR1 and CDR2 sequences are ENHRY and SYGVKD. V lost 11 bases to trimming and J lost 8 bases, with 22 bases between them. As DNA, the CDR3 is TGTGCCCGGCCCGAAGTACTGCTCGGAGATTCACCCCTCCACTTT. Amino acid sequence: CARPEVLLGDSPLHF.